Presented here are 30 T cell receptor beta chains from one specimen sequenced in a study of T cell responses to AZD1222 COVID-19 vaccine (dated by TCRdb to the early 2020s). The library was produced with the immunoSEQ multiplex PCR assay. TCRdb provides this immuneACCESS table in a form limited to in-frame rearrangements. Some clones are lacking; in checked studies, under half of them reflect an unresolved V gene, and why the rest are absent is not known. The sample profile shows 200,000 to 250,000 clones; roughly 91% of them were found once. The ten largest account for about 1% of the sample. The time point label corresponds to: baseline before first vaccination. What the treatment or condition label conveys for this sample: meningococcal conjugate vaccine given as trial control. The sample consisted of peripheral blood, taken on day 0 of MenACWY control vaccination. These receptors all stem from an adult in good health.

This sequence joins TRBV10-2 and TRBJ1-1, with 7 nucleotides matching TRBD1. The V gene end was trimmed by 8 bases and the J gene end by 5 bases; junction bases not matched to a gene: 8. The CDR3 spans 13 residues. Per germline, CDR1 WSHSY and CDR2 SAAADI. CDR3 in DNA: TGCGCCAGCCGTAGGGGGCCGATGACTGAAGCTTTCTTT. Translating it yields CASRRGPMTEAFF.

This sequence joins TRBV4-1 and TRBJ1-4, with D tentatively TRBD1 (5 bases). V lost 1 base, J lost 3 bases, and 9 bases lay in between. Looked up from germline, CDR1 is MGHRA and CDR2 is YSYEKL. This CDR3 spans 15 amino acids. The CDR3 loop reads CASSQVGGANEKLFF. The CDR3 coding sequence is TGCGCCAGCAGCCAAGTGGGAGGGGCTAATGAAAAACTGTTTTTT.

The chain uses TRBV7-2 and TRBJ1-5, with 9 positions matching TRBD1. Germline V gene sequence: CDR1 SGHTA, CDR2 FQGNSA. V was clipped by 5 bases and J by 4 bases; unmatched bases: 3. The CDR3 is made up of 14 amino acids. In DNA form, the CDR3 reads TGTGCCAGCAGCGGGGGGACAGGGAATCAGCCCCAGCATTTT. Translating it yields CASSGGTGNQPQHF. The full variable domain, its missing parts supplied by reference TRBV7-2 and TRBJ1-5, is GAGVSQSPSNKVTEKGKDVELRCDPISGHTALYWYRQSLGQGLEFLIYFQGNSAPDKSGLPSDRFSAERTGGSVSTLTIQRTQQEDSAVYLCASSGGTGNQPQHFGDGTRLSIL.

The V gene is TRBV7-3, the J gene TRBJ2-1; 7 nucleotides align to TRBD1. Germline lookup yields CDR1 SGHTA and CDR2 FQGTGA. The J segment lost 8 bases and the V segment lost 0 bases, leaving 4 bases of the junction unmatched. This CDR3 is 14 amino acids long. This CDR3 reads CASSLTYRGDEQFF. Written as DNA, the CDR3 is TGTGCCAGCAGCTTAACTTACAGGGGTGATGAGCAGTTCTTC.

This clone has a single count. This chain connects TRBV3-1 (or the pseudogene TRBV3-2) to TRBJ2-5; D possibly corresponds to TRBD1 (5 bases). Germline CDR1 LGHDT, CDR2 YNNKEL (reference sequence). CDR3 length: 15 residues. With 2 bases removed from V and 1 base from J, the gap between germline ends came to 11 bases. Written as DNA, the CDR3 is TGTGCCAGCAGCCAAAGGGGCAGATTCCAAGAGACCCAGTACTTC. Protein product: CASSQRGRFQETQYF.

The chain recombines TRBV23-1 with TRBJ2-5; D uncertain. TRBV23-1 is annotated as an ORF whose role is uncertain. This CDR3 comprises 13 residues. V was clipped by 0 bases and J by 3 bases, with 5 bases between them. The CDR3 nucleotides are TGCGCCAGCAGTCAATCAGGAGAAGAGACCCAGTACTTC. Amino acids: CASSQSGEETQYF.

The chain has TRBV6-2 or TRBV6-3 and TRBJ1-6; D not certain. The CDR3 runs 14 residues. Looked up from germline, CDR1 is MNHEY and CDR2 is SVGEGT. V lost 6 bases and J lost 0, with 6 bases in between. CDR3: CASSIYSYNSPLHF. The CDR3 DNA is TGTGCCAGCAGCATTTACTCCTATAATTCACCCCTCCACTTT.

Comment on this clone: The sample contains more than one DNA sequence encoding this CDR3. CDR3 DNA: TGTGCCAGCAGCCAATTAAACACTGAAGCTTTCTTT. This translates into CASSQLNTEAFF. The chain carries TRBV3-1 (or the pseudogene TRBV3-2) and TRBJ1-1; no reliable D call. Germline V gene data show CDR1 as LGHDT and CDR2 as YNNKEL (reference sequence). Deletions cut 2 bases from V and 2 bases from J, with 3 bases between. The length of the CDR3 is 12 residues.

CDR3 nucleotide sequence: TGTGCCACCAGTTGGGCCATGAACACTGAAGCTTTCTTT. Amino acids: CATSWAMNTEAFF. This chain uses TRBV15 with TRBJ1-1, with D uncertain. Trimming removed 6 bases from V and 0 bases from J, with 8 bases in between. Germline CDR1 reads LNHNV; CDR2 reads YYDKDF (reference sequence). The CDR3 spans 13 residues.

The chain couples TRBV13 to TRBJ1-1; tentative D call: TRBD1 (5 bases). V was trimmed by 5 bases and J by 5 bases, leaving 12 bases between them. CDR1 is PRHDT and CDR2 is FYEKMQ in the germline V gene (reference sequence). This CDR3 region has 13 residues. In DNA form, the CDR3 reads TGTGCCAGCAGCCCTAGGGAGGGGACTGAAGCTTTCTTT. The encoded protein is CASSPREGTEAFF.

The chain couples TRBV6-2 or TRBV6-3 to TRBJ1-6; tentatively, D is TRBD1 (5 bases). Between the trimmed V and J ends, which lost 0 bases and 7 bases, there was a span of 10 bases. The CDR3 spans 15 residues. Germline values: CDR1 MNHEY, CDR2 SVGEGT. The DNA of the CDR3 is TGTGCCAGCAGTTACTCCGACAGTTTAAATTCACCCCTCCACTTT. Its translation is CASSYSDSLNSPLHF.

This clone was found once. This chain connects TRBV5-6 to TRBJ2-2; D is unresolved. Trimming cost V 2 bases and J 6 bases, with 2 bases left between them. The CDR3 sequence is 11 residues long. Germline V gene sequence: CDR1 SGHDT, CDR2 YYEEEE. This CDR3 reads CASSFSGELFF. CDR3 DNA: TGTGCCAGCAGCTTCTCCGGGGAGCTGTTTTTT.

The CDR3 protein is CASSPGISGNTIYF. The CDR3 DNA follows: TGTGCCAGCTCACCGGGAATTTCTGGAAACACCATATATTTT. The chain employs TRBV18 and TRBJ1-3, with unresolved D. Trimming stripped 3 bases from V and 1 base from J, with 7 bases between. The CDR3 sequence is 14 residues long. Germline CDR1 KGHSH, CDR2 LQKENI.

The V and J genes are TRBV19 and TRBJ2-5; D remains unclear. Germline loops: CDR1 LNHDA, CDR2 SQIVND (reference sequence). Trimming stripped 3 bases from V and 3 bases from J, with 14 bases between. The CDR3 is 15 amino acids. The CDR3 reads CASSISGVGEETQYF. For the CDR3, the DNA is TGTGCCAGTAGTATCAGTGGGGTTGGCGAAGAGACCCAGTACTTC.

The V call is TRBV5-4, the J call TRBJ1-3, with TRBD1 matching 7 bases. Germline assignment: CDR1 SGHNT and CDR2 YYREEE (reference sequence). V lost 5 bases and J lost 4; bases outside the gene matches: 9. The CDR3 consists of 15 residues. For the CDR3, the DNA is TGTGCCAGCAGTCGGACAGGTCTAATCGGAAACACCATATATTTT. It is translated as CASSRTGLIGNTIYF.

The chain is built from TRBV29-1 and TRBJ1-1, with a weak D call TRBD1 (5 bases). Trimming shortened V by 4 bases and J by 5 bases, and 20 bases separated the two germline ends. This CDR3 spans 15 amino acids. In germline, CDR1 is SQVTM, CDR2 ANQGSEA. CDR3 sequence reads: CSVGSSGGVRTEAFF. In nucleotides, the CDR3 is TGCAGCGTTGGAAGTTCTGGGGGGGTTAGAACTGAAGCTTTCTTT.

The chain carries TRBV18 and TRBJ1-1; weak D call: TRBD1 (5 bases). The CDR3 consists of 15 residues. V shed 4 bases and J shed 0 bases, with 12 bases lying between them. CDR1 and CDR2 (germline): KGHSH, LQKENI. The CDR3 nucleotides read TGTGCCAGCTCACAATCGGGGGGAATGAACACTGAAGCTTTCTTT. Protein product: CASSQSGGMNTEAFF.

The V gene is TRBV4-2, the J gene TRBJ1-2, with 7 nucleotides matching TRBD1. Germline assignment: CDR1 LGHNA and CDR2 YNFKEQ. CDR3 length: 16 amino acids. V lost 4 bases to trimming and J lost 2 bases; unmatched junction nucleotides: 10. The CDR3 nucleotides are TGTGCCAGCAGCCGAGATCCCGGGACAGTAAACTATGGCTACACCTTC. It translates to CASSRDPGTVNYGYTF.

A few counts support this clone. The V gene is TRBV6-5, the J gene TRBJ1-2, with no clear D. The CDR3 has 14 residues. V lost 0 bases to trimming and J lost 4 bases, with 9 bases between them. Germline CDR1 reads MNHEY; CDR2 reads SVGAGI. CDR3 sequence: CASSYSEGRYGYTF. The CDR3 DNA is TGTGCCAGCAGTTACTCGGAAGGGCGCTATGGCTACACCTTC.

The chain employs TRBV4-3 and TRBJ2-3; 9 nucleotides align to TRBD2. Germline V gives CDR1 LGHNA, CDR2 YSLEER. Germline trimming cut 0 bases from V and 2 bases from J; bases unmatched to any gene: 12. The CDR3 spans 19 residues. The CDR3 nucleotides read TGCGCCAGCAGCCAAGAGAAGGCCATAGGGACTAGCTCCACAGATACGCAGTATTTT. It translates to CASSQEKAIGTSSTDTQYF.

V usage is TRBV5-4 and J usage is TRBJ1-2, with D perhaps matching TRBD1 (5 bases). The germline gives CDR1 SGHNT, CDR2 YYREEE (reference sequence). V was pared by 10 bases and J by 4 bases, with 20 bases between. The CDR3 totals 14 residues. Here the CDR3 reads CAVRRGRGAYGYTF. The CDR3 DNA follows: TGTGCCGTTCGGAGAGGGAGAGGGGCCTATGGCTACACCTTC.

V usage is TRBV15 and J usage is TRBJ2-5; 8 bases are a match to TRBD1. With V trimmed by 0 bases and J by 4 bases, 7 bases remained unmatched. This CDR3 is 16 amino acids long. The germline CDR1 and CDR2 sequences are LNHNV and YYDKDF (reference sequence). The CDR3 spells CATSRDTAGGLETQYF. The CDR3 coding sequence is TGTGCCACCAGCAGAGATACGGCAGGGGGCTTAGAGACCCAGTACTTC.

This chain links TRBV7-2 with TRBJ2-7; 7 positions agree with TRBD1. The CDR3 loop spans 14 amino acids. Germline V lookup: CDR1 SGHTA, CDR2 FQGNSA. V lost 5 bases and J lost 4; bases outside the gene matches: 8. CDR3 in DNA: TGTGCCAGCAGCCAACGCCGGGACAGTTACGAGCAGTACTTC. Protein: CASSQRRDSYEQYF.

V is TRBV27 and J is TRBJ1-1, with TRBD1 as a possible D gene (5 bases). The CDR3 has 14 residues. Between the trimmed V and J ends, which lost 3 bases and 0 bases, there was a span of 8 bases. CDR1 and CDR2 (germline): MNHEY, SMNVEV (reference sequence). The DNA of the CDR3 is TGTGCCAGCAGTTTCGGGGGGATGAACACTGAAGCTTTCTTT. As protein: CASSFGGMNTEAFF.

This chain joins TRBV3-1 (or the pseudogene TRBV3-2) and TRBJ2-7, with D perhaps TRBD1 (6 bases). The CDR3 sequence is 14 residues long. Germline CDR1 is LGHDT and CDR2 is YNNKEL (reference sequence). With 1 base removed from V and 2 bases from J, the gap between germline ends came to 9 bases. The CDR3 loop reads CASSQVGQTYEQYF. CDR3 DNA: TGTGCCAGCAGCCAAGTCGGACAGACCTACGAGCAGTACTTC.

This clone appeared a single time. Distinct nucleotide sequences in the sample also encode this CDR3. The rearrangement links TRBV2 to TRBJ1-4; D is unclear. CDR1 is SNHLY, CDR2 FYNNEI, per germline. This CDR3 region has 14 residues. Between the trimmed V and J ends, which lost 6 bases and 0 bases, there was a span of 8 bases. The CDR3 DNA is TGTGCCAGCAGGTGGGGTTCAACTAATGAAAAACTGTTTTTT. It codes for CASRWGSTNEKLFF.

This clone was detected a few times. The CDR3 protein is CASSSGLRGEQYF. The DNA of the CDR3 is TGTGCCAGCAGCTCGGGTCTCCGTGGCGAGCAGTACTTC. V usage is TRBV12-1 and J usage is TRBJ2-7; the DNA was not compared with TRBD2, the D call given in the table. TRBV12-1 is classified as a pseudogene. This CDR3 comprises 13 residues.

The V call is TRBV27, the J call TRBJ1-2; D might be TRBD1 (6 bases). Trimming cost V 0 bases and J 10 bases, with 12 bases left between them. Per germline, CDR1 MNHEY and CDR2 SMNVEV (reference sequence). CDR3 length: 13 residues. CDR3 amino acids: CASSLSGGNAYTF. CDR3 nucleotides: TGTGCCAGCAGTTTATCGGGGGGCAATGCCTACACCTTC.

A note on this clone: At one end the junction does not follow the germline gene, possibly because of a read error. This sequence joins TRBV7-7 and TRBJ1-1; D is ambiguous. Germline CDR1 SSHAT, CDR2 FNYEAQ (reference sequence). The CDR3 has 13 residues. CDR3 sequence (DNA): TGTGCTAGCAGCTATTCTACCTCCACTGAAGCTTTCTTT. Translation: CASSYSTSTEAFF.

The J gene is TRBJ1-1, the V gene TRBV4-1, with a weak D call TRBD1 (5 bases). Germline V CDR1 and CDR2: MGHRA, YSYEKL. The CDR3 has 16 amino acids. Trimming pared 1 base from V and 3 bases from J, leaving 15 bases between. The CDR3 region has the DNA TGCGCCAGCAGCCAAGGGGGACTTACTTATCACACTGAAGCTTTCTTT. Protein: CASSQGGLTYHTEAFF.